This TCR beta chain was captured in a study of low-dose radiotherapy and immunotherapy resistance in tumors (dated by TCRdb to between 2021 and 2024). At the level of the whole study: Cohort 1 received 0.5 Gy per fraction every 2 weeks, with a prescribed total PTV dose of 6.5 Gy. Starting on cycle 1 day 1, patients took 300 mg of aspirin by mouth once daily for four cycles. Patients were given nivolumab as a 240 mg flat dose every two weeks and ipilimumab at 1 mg/kg every six weeks, with both drugs delivered intravenously. The translational analysis covered eight patients: three from the first dose cohort and the first five from the second dose cohort. No randomization into treatment groups was done for the people taking part in the trial. In Cohort 2, 1 Gy per fraction was delivered every two weeks, for a total of 13 Gy over 26 weeks. Cyclophosphamide 200 mg/m2 was administered intravenously every two weeks, one day before each radiation and immunotherapy administration.

In light of the paper, this sample's time point label describes: after trial treatment. Read against the paper, the sample's treatment or condition label means: LDRT plus nivolumab, ipilimumab, low-dose cyclophosphamide and aspirin (RACIN trial). The donors took part in RACIN, a single-arm, phase I, dose-escalation trial that combined nivolumab, ipilimumab, aspirin, low-dose cyclophosphamide and low-dose radiotherapy. Eligible patients had advanced, TIL-negative solid tumors. The instrument was an Illumina HiSeq 2500. First-strand cDNA was synthesized using Superscript III and a set of TRAV- and TRBV-specific primers, so that both TCRalpha and TCRbeta chains were covered. TCRs were amplified for 20 to 25 PCR cycles with Phusion, using a constant-region primer paired with the adapter attached to the V primers. Amplification of the isolated mRNA was done with the MessageAmp II aRNA Amplification Kit, which involved a roughly 16-hour in vitro transcription at 37 degrees C. The Dynabeads mRNA DIRECT Purification Kit was used to isolate mRNA for TCR sequencing. Indexed Illumina adapters were added in a second Phusion PCR of 25 to 30 cycles, and the PCR products were purified with AMPure XP beads. In the authors' own workflow: Custom Perl scripts were used to pool TCR sequences that encoded the same protein, to remove out-of-frame sequences, and to calculate the abundance of each clonotype. Any TCR sequence supported by only a single read was excluded from analysis. Among the metrics used to describe the repertoires were Shannon entropy, Gini index, clonality, richness, and the frequency of TCRs shared between repertoires. TCRdb's own reprocessing of the public reads used fastp at Q25 and MiXCR and kept productive beta chains. Each CDR3 protein gets just one entry, which takes the most common genes and DNA from the rows behind it. The V and J calls come from TCRdb's annotation, not from the publication. The sample table shows about 84,000 distinct CDR3 sequences, and 17% are seen once. The top ten constitute approximately 1.5% of the sample.

Taken from cysteine to phenylalanine, the CDR3 has 14 residues. Only CDR3 DNA remains: 42 bases, in frame from the first base. Via the germline V gene, CDR1 is SGHTA and CDR2 FQGNSA. V and J are truncated by 0 bases and 2 bases respectively, leaving an intervening sequence of 6 bases. This clonotype was picked up many times. The target of this receptor is not known. There are no base qualities to consult, and no much larger clone falls within one base. The chain couples TRBV7-2 to TRBJ2-3; confidence is insufficient to name the D gene. The TCR was taken from a male donor with prostate cancer. The starting material was PBMCs, obtained after low-dose radiotherapy plus immunotherapy. The CDR3 protein sequence reads: CASSLAGHTDTQYF. In nucleotides, the sequence is TGTGCCAGCAGCTTAGCGGGCCACACAGATACGCAGTATTTT.